These T cell receptor beta chains were read from a single sample in a study of graft-versus-host responses after intestinal transplantation. Some clones are missing from TCRdb's copy, which holds only in-frame ones; the method was immunoSEQ multiplex PCR. Of tens of thousands of clones in the sample, around 90% were seen once. No antigen is known for these receptors. The material sequenced was unstimulated CD8+ T cells sorted from spleen or lymph node cells, taken before intestinal transplant. The receptors stem from a human donor who received an intestinal transplant. CDR3s include the opening cysteine and the closing phenylalanine or tryptophan. The D gene is left open where the match is weak. Expanded clones get a size class; other rows say once, few or many, or leave the size out.

TRBD1 | TRBJ2-7 | once | TRBV10-2 | TGCGCCAGCAGCCAGACAGGGGGCTACGAGCAGTACTTC | CASSQTGGYEQYF
NA | TRBJ2-2 | NA | TRBV4-1 | TGCGCCAGCAGCCGGGTCGACGGGGCCGGGGAGCTGTTTTTT | CASSRVDGAGELFF
NA | TRBJ2-1 | NA | TRBV19 | TGTGCCAGTAGTATAATGGCGGGGACCTACAATGAGCAGTTCTTC | CASSIMAGTYNEQFF
NA | TRBJ2-5 | NA | TRBV4-1 | TGCGCCAGCAGCTCCAGGGCTCATAACCAAGAGACCCAGTACTTC | CASSSRAHNQETQYF
NA | TRBJ2-1 | NA | TRBV5-4 | TGTGCCAGCAGCTTGATAGCGTTGACCCAAGAGCAGTTCTTC | CASSLIALTQEQFF
TRBD1 | TRBJ2-7 | NA | TRBV5-5 | TGTGCCAGCAGCCCCACCACCTGGACAGGCTCCTACGAGCAGTACTTC | CASSPTTWTGSYEQYF
TRBD1 | TRBJ1-6 | few | TRBV25-1 | TGTGCCAGCAGTGACCTAATGACAGGGAACAATTCACCCCTCCACTTT | CASSDLMTGNNSPLHF
NA | TRBJ2-1 | once | TRBV11-2 | TGTGCCAGCAGCCCGAGGTACAATGAGCAGTTCTTC | CASSPRYNEQFF
NA | TRBJ1-1 | once | TRBV29-1 | TGCAGGGGGAGGGGGGGCACTGAAGCTTTCTTT | CRGRGGTEAFF
TRBD2 | TRBJ2-3 | NA | TRBV11-2 | TGTGCCAGCAGCGGATCCGTTTCTAGCGGGAGATTGGTTACGCAGTATTTT | CASSGSVSSGRLVTQYF
NA | TRBJ2-7 | NA | TRBV7-9 | TGTGCCAGCAGCTCCCCGCAGGGGAGTAACGAGCAGTACTTC | CASSSPQGSNEQYF
NA | TRBJ2-7 | few | TRBV4-1 | TGCGCCAGCAGCCAAGTCTACTCCTACGAGCAGTACTTC | CASSQVYSYEQYF
TRBD2 | TRBJ2-1 | once | TRBV6-8 | TGTGCCAGGGGGGGGGACTACTACAATGAGCAGTTCTTC | CARGGDYYNEQFF
NA | TRBJ1-1 | NA | TRBV28 | TGTGCCAGCAGTTTGGGGGAGGATTACACTGAAGCTTTCTTT | CASSLGEDYTEAFF
NA | TRBJ1-1 | NA | TRBV19 | TGTGCCAGTAGCATCGGGGGGAACACTGAAGCTTTCTTT | CASSIGGNTEAFF
TRBD1 | TRBJ2-1 | NA | TRBV5-5 | TGTGCCAGCAGCTTAGTACAGGGGGCCGGCGAGCAGTTCTTC | CASSLVQGAGEQFF
TRBD1 | TRBJ2-7 | NA | TRBV5-6 | TGTGCCAGCAGCTGGTTGGGACAGAGCAACGAGCAGTACTTC | CASSWLGQSNEQYF
NA | TRBJ2-3 | once | TRBV4-1 | TGCGCCAGCAGCCAAGACCAGCGGACAGATACGCAGTATTTT | CASSQDQRTDTQYF
TRBD2 | TRBJ2-1 | NA | TRBV27 | TGTGCCAGCAGTTCCCTCGGACTAGATGAGCAGTTCTTC | CASSSLGLDEQFF
TRBD2 | TRBJ2-7 | NA | TRBV27 | TGTGCCAGCAGTTTGGGACTAGCGGCCTACGAGCAGTACTTC | CASSLGLAAYEQYF
NA | TRBJ2-1 | NA | TRBV30 | TGTGCCTGGACTAGCTCCTACAATGAGCAGTTCTTC | CAWTSSYNEQFF
TRBD2 | TRBJ2-7 | NA | TRBV7-2 | TGTGCCAGCAGCGCCTACCTTGGTCTAGCGGGAGGAGGCCATTACGAGCAGTACTTC | CASSAYLGLAGGGHYEQYF
NA | TRBJ2-3 | NA | TRBV25-1 | TGTGCCAGCAGTGAAGAATCTTTCAGTGCAGATACGCAGTATTTT | CASSEESFSADTQYF
TRBD2 | TRBJ2-3 | NA | TRBV28 | TGTGCCAGCACACTAGCGGGACACACAGATACGCAGTATTTT | CASTLAGHTDTQYF
TRBD1 | TRBJ1-2 | NA | TRBV11-2 | TGTGCCAGCAGCTTAACCCCGTATGGGACAGGGAAAGGCTACACCTTC | CASSLTPYGTGKGYTF
NA | TRBJ1-1 | NA | TRBV7-9 | TGTGCCAGCAGCCTCACCCCAGGGAACACTGAAGCTTTCTTT | CASSLTPGNTEAFF
TRBD1 | TRBJ1-4 | few | TRBV2 | TGTGCCAGCAGGCAGGGGGCGCGGGGTGAAAAACTGTTTTTT | CASRQGARGEKLFF
TRBD2 | TRBJ2-2 | NA | TRBV9 | TGTGCCAGCAGCGTGGCTAGCGGGGGTGGTGGGGAGCTGTTTTTT | CASSVASGGGGELFF
TRBD1 | TRBJ2-7 | NA | TRBV15 | TGTGCCACCAGCAGAGATAGGGACAGGGGGCTTAACGAGCAGTACTTC | CATSRDRDRGLNEQYF
TRBD1 | TRBJ2-5 | NA | TRBV11-2 | TGTGCCAGCAGCTCTGAAGACAGGGGTCCTTACCCCGGCCAAGAGACCCAGTACTTC | CASSSEDRGPYPGQETQYF
NA | TRBJ2-3 | NA | TRBV2 | TGTGCCAGCAGTCCGACCCCTAGTCGCCCAGATACGCAGTATTTT | CASSPTPSRPDTQYF
TRBD1 | TRBJ2-7 | NA | TRBV10-1 | TGCGCCAGCAGTGGGGACAGGGGGCTTGGAGAGCAGTACTTC | CASSGDRGLGEQYF
NA | TRBJ2-2 | NA | TRBV7-2 | TGTGCCAGCAGCCAGCTCCAGGCGCTCGAGCTGTTTTTT | CASSQLQALELFF
NA | TRBJ1-1 | NA | TRBV28 | TGTGCCAGCAGTTTAAAGCTCGGGGTCCCCGAGAACACTGAAGCTTTCTTT | CASSLKLGVPENTEAFF
TRBD1 | TRBJ2-2 | NA | TRBV5-1 | TGCGCCAGCAGCTTCTATGACAGGGCCGGGGAGCTGTTTTTT | CASSFYDRAGELFF
NA | TRBJ2-5 | NA | TRBV19 | TGTGCCAGTAACGACAGAACTCAGAGAGAGACCCAGTACTTC | CASNDRTQRETQYF
TRBD2 | TRBJ2-3 | NA | TRBV9 | TGTGCCAGCAGCGTATCCGCGGGAGGCACAGATACGCAGTATTTT | CASSVSAGGTDTQYF
TRBD2 | TRBJ2-7 | NA | TRBV10-2 | TGCGCCAGCAGTGAGTATACTAGCGGGTCGTCCTACGAGCAGTACTTC | CASSEYTSGSSYEQYF
NA | TRBJ2-1 | NA | TRBV4-1 | TGCGCCAGCAGTCTTTTTAGCGGTGCGCAGTTCTTC | CASSLFSGAQFF
NA | TRBJ1-6 | NA | TRBV2 | TGTGCCAGCAGTGACGGACAATTTCACTTT | CASSDGQFHF